The clone carrying this TCR beta chain was observed a few times. As yet, its antigen is unknown. The PCR employed 60 Vbeta primers together with 13 Jbeta primers. Profiling relied on immunoSEQ multiplex PCR, and the TCRdb table lists in-frame clones only, not all of them. The sample consists of approximately 150,000 clones, 68% of them appearing once. The V end was cut by 4 bases, the J end by 7 bases, with 19 bases between. Germline lookup yields CDR1 LNHDA and CDR2 SQIVND (reference sequence). The CDR3 sequence is 15 residues long. The data originate from a study of cytomegalovirus exposure and HLA in healthy donors. Broader study findings: Associated with HLA alleles at 0.05 false discovery rate in a later analysis were approximately 17,000 TCR beta sequences. Reportedly, a later analysis found an Asian-associated ancestry cluster had fewer N-insertions than the approximately 640-donor mean.

This clonotype was sampled from a man aged 45-60 years in good health and CMV-seronegative. The specimen was PBMCs. The genes are TRBV19 and TRBJ1-2; TRBD1 might be the D (5 bases). CDR3 nucleotide sequence: TGTGCCAGTAGTAGCCCGACGGGGGTCCGTGTTGGCTACACCTTC. Protein product: CASSSPTGVRVGYTF.